These 29 T cell receptor beta chains came from one sample sequenced in a study of shared clonotypes between healthy human individuals. Sequencing used immunoSEQ multiplex PCR; TCRdb keeps in-frame clones, though not all of them. The sample includes 1 million to 1.2 million clones, around 77% of them seen just once. Sequencing was carried out using memory CD4+ T cells from PBMCs. Documented subset: CD45RA-negative fraction. The receptors shown here come from a man younger than 35 in good health. Some clones in this sample may be carry-over from other donors' samples.

The V gene is TRBV7-9, the J gene TRBJ1-1; D might be TRBD1 (6 bases). The CDR3 is 17 amino acids. CDR1 is SEHNR and CDR2 is FQNEAQ in the germline V gene (reference sequence). The germline V and J ends were trimmed by 2 bases and 0 bases, with 16 bases remaining between them. CDR3 in DNA: TGTGCCAGCAGCTTACCCCCCCAGGCAGGGGTGAACACTGAAGCTTTCTTT. Residues: CASSLPPQAGVNTEAFF.

V gene TRBV5-8 combines with J gene TRBJ2-7; TRBD1 is a possible D gene (5 bases). This CDR3 contains 13 residues. V lost 2 bases and J 3 bases, leaving 9 bases between the germline ends. Germline CDR1 and CDR2: SGHTS and YDEGEE. The CDR3 region is CASSLRGFYEQYF. The DNA of the CDR3 is TGTGCCAGCAGCTTAAGGGGTTTCTACGAGCAGTACTTC.

In its sample, this clone was seen a few times. This sequence joins TRBV5-4 and TRBJ1-2; maybe TRBD1 (5 bases). Trimming took 6 bases from V and 2 from J, leaving 11 bases between them. The CDR3 consists of 13 residues. Germline V lookup: CDR1 SGHNT, CDR2 YYREEE (reference sequence). CDR3 sequence reads: CASNTWGNYGYTF. The CDR3 nucleotides are TGTGCCAGCAATACCTGGGGGAACTATGGCTACACCTTC. Full variable domain (outside the CDR3, taken from reference TRBV5-4 and TRBJ1-2): ETGVTQSPTHLIKTRGQQVTLRCSSQSGHNTVSWYQQALGQGPQFIFQYYREEENGRGNFPPRFSGLQFPNYSSELNVNALELDDSALYLCASNTWGNYGYTFGSGTRLTVV.

The chain has TRBV10-3 and TRBJ2-2, with TRBD1 identical over 10 bases. The CDR3 is made up of 15 amino acids. The germline gives CDR1 ENHRY, CDR2 SYGVKD. V shed 7 bases, J shed 4 bases, and the junction held 6 bases outside the gene matches. CDR3 sequence: CAITPGQGVTGELFF. DNA of the CDR3: TGTGCCATCACCCCTGGACAGGGGGTCACCGGGGAGCTGTTTTTT.

The chain recombines TRBV2 with TRBJ2-1, with TRBD2 matching 14 bases. This CDR3 has 17 residues. The J segment lost 1 base and the V segment lost 8 bases, leaving 7 bases of the junction unmatched. Germline V lookup: CDR1 SNHLY, CDR2 FYNNEI. The CDR3 DNA follows: TGTGCCAGCGGCCTAGGGACTAGCGGGAGTTCCTACAATGAGCAGTTCTTC. Protein: CASGLGTSGSSYNEQFF.

J is TRBJ1-1 and V is TRBV27; 9 bases fit TRBD1. Germline V gene lookup returns CDR1 MNHEY and CDR2 SMNVEV (reference sequence). The CDR3 consists of 15 residues. Trimming at V came to 6 bases and at J to 8 bases, leaving 13 bases not matched to a gene. The CDR3 sequence: CASRAPGQGRGEAFF. Here the CDR3 DNA reads TGTGCCAGCAGGGCCCCGGGACAGGGCCGGGGGGAAGCTTTCTTT.

The chain carries TRBV19 and TRBJ1-5; maybe TRBD1 (6 bases). The CDR3 extends over 13 amino acids. CDR1 and CDR2 (germline): LNHDA, SQIVND (reference sequence). V was trimmed by 10 bases and J by 6 bases, leaving 16 bases between them. CDR3 in DNA: TGTGCCACCAGTTACAGGGAACGTCAGCCCCAGCATTTT. Its translation: CATSYRERQPQHF.

The genes are TRBV11-2 and TRBJ1-1, with D hard to call. Germline loops: CDR1 SGHAT, CDR2 FQNNGV. This CDR3 has 17 amino acids. Between the trimmed V and J ends, which lost 1 base and 11 bases, there was a span of 26 bases. In nucleotides, the CDR3 is TGTGCCAGCAGCTTAGTAGAGGCTACGGCTGACCGGCGTTCGGCTTTCTTT. This codes for CASSLVEATADRRSAFF.

Details on this clone: At one of its ends the junction is not consistent with the germline gene, which may arise from a read error. This rearrangement joins TRBV11-2 to TRBJ2-2, with 7 bases that match TRBD2. Germline V gene sequence: CDR1 SGHAT, CDR2 FQNNGV. The CDR3 runs to 15 residues. CDR3 sequence (DNA): TGTGCCAGCAGCCAGGAGGGAGGGCCAACGGGGGGGCTGTTTTTT. It specifies CASSQEGGPTGGLFF.

This CDR3 is CASSDRDRHEQFF. CDR3 DNA sequence: TGTGCCAGCAGCGACCGGGACAGACATGAGCAGTTCTTC. The genes are TRBV7-9 and TRBJ2-1; TRBD1 agrees at 7 bases. Unmatched junction bases numbered 6, after V lost 5 bases and J lost 8 bases. The CDR3 has 13 residues. The germline gives CDR1 SEHNR, CDR2 FQNEAQ (reference sequence). The variable domain in full, completed from reference TRBV7-9 and TRBJ2-1, reads DTGVSQNPRHKITKRGQNVTFRCDPISEHNRLYWYRQTLGQGPEFLTYFQNEAQLEKSRLLSDRFSAERPKGSFSTLEIQRTEQGDSAMYLCASSDRDRHEQFFGPGTRLTVL.

The gene calls are TRBV28 and TRBJ1-5, with D possibly matching TRBD1 (6 bases). The CDR3 spans 15 residues. V lost 2 bases and J 4 bases, leaving 12 bases between the germline ends. CDR1 is MDHEN and CDR2 is SYDVKM in the germline V gene. The CDR3 DNA reads TGTGCCAGCAGTTTAGGAAGGGGGAGGAATCAGCCCCAGCATTTT. Translation: CASSLGRGRNQPQHF.

The gene calls are TRBV30 and TRBJ2-2; maybe TRBD2 (5 bases). Germline CDR1 is GTSNPN and CDR2 is SVGIG (reference sequence). The CDR3 has 12 residues. Trimming removed 1 base from V and 7 bases from J, with 7 bases in between. CDR3 nucleotides: TGTGCCTGGAGTGGAGACTACGGGGAGCTGTTTTTT. It yields the protein CAWSGDYGELFF.

Regarding this clone: Other DNA sequences of this sample code for an identical CDR3. The CDR3 DNA reads TGCGCCAGCAGTACAGGGGGCCGGGAGACCCAGTACTTC. This encodes CASSTGGRETQYF. The chain carries TRBV5-1 and TRBJ2-5; 9 bases line up with TRBD1. The V gene's germline CDR1 is SGHRS and CDR2 YFSETQ. This CDR3 spans 13 amino acids. V shed 5 bases and J 5 bases; nucleotides not matched to a gene: 4.

CDR3 in amino acids: CASSPIGSSYNSPLHF. CDR3 nucleotide sequence: TGTGCCAGCTCACCGATAGGAAGCTCCTATAATTCACCCCTCCACTTT. The rearrangement joins TRBV18 to TRBJ1-6; D remains ambiguous. Between the trimmed V and J ends, which lost 3 bases and 0 bases, there was a span of 9 bases. The germline CDR1 and CDR2 sequences are KGHSH and LQKENI. The CDR3 has 16 residues.

Turning to this clone: Within the sample, other DNA sequences also encode this same CDR3. The rearrangement joins TRBV18 to TRBJ2-7; no firm D call. This CDR3 is 13 amino acids long. From germline, CDR1 is KGHSH and CDR2 LQKENI. V was shortened by 3 bases and J by 2 bases, with 8 bases between the two germline ends. This chain's CDR3 is CASSPGGTYEQYF. The CDR3 DNA follows: TGTGCCAGCTCACCTGGTGGCACCTACGAGCAGTACTTC.

V and J are TRBV18 and TRBJ1-2; D is undetermined. CDR3 length: 15 residues. The V gene lost 1 base and the J gene lost 0 bases, with 9 bases spanning the gap. The germline gives CDR1 KGHSH, CDR2 LQKENI. The CDR3 coding sequence is TGTGCCAGCTCACCACAGCCAAACCCTAACTATGGCTACACCTTC. Translated, it gives CASSPQPNPNYGYTF.

The gene calls are TRBV5-6 and TRBJ2-2; D remains ambiguous. Deletions cut 4 bases from V and 7 bases from J, with 11 bases between. The CDR3 is 13 residues long. CDR1 is SGHDT, CDR2 YYEEEE, per germline. The CDR3 nucleotides are TGTGCCAGCAGCGCGGCTGGCGGCGGGGAGCTGTTTTTT. Its protein is CASSAAGGGELFF. Complete variable domain (other parts from reference TRBV5-6 and TRBJ2-2): DAGVTQSPTHLIKTRGQQVTLRCSPKSGHDTVSWYQQALGQGPQFIFQYYEEEERQRGNFPDRFSGHQFPNYSSELNVNALLLGDSALYLCASSAAGGGELFFGEGSRLTVL.

This clone was detected a few times. The chain uses TRBV6-1 and TRBJ1-4, with 8 positions matching TRBD1. V lost 2 bases to trimming and J lost 8 bases; unmatched junction nucleotides: 16. CDR3 length: 18 amino acids. Germline V gives CDR1 MNHNS, CDR2 SASEGT. The CDR3 loop reads CASSERVPGQVVLEKLFF. In DNA, the CDR3 is TGTGCCAGCAGTGAACGAGTCCCGGGACAGGTAGTGTTAGAAAAACTGTTTTTT.

This rearrangement joins TRBV6-5 to TRBJ2-7; D ambiguous. The CDR3 runs 13 residues. V lost 6 bases to trimming and J lost 3 bases, with 12 bases between them. In germline, CDR1 is MNHEY, CDR2 SVGAGI. Written as DNA, the CDR3 is TGTGCCAGCAGCCCGGGCTTCAACTACGAGCAGTACTTC. It specifies CASSPGFNYEQYF.

The chain employs TRBV7-9 and TRBJ2-7; 11 bases fit TRBD2. Germline V lookup: CDR1 SEHNR, CDR2 FQNEAQ (reference sequence). This CDR3 is built from 14 residues. V lost 6 bases to trimming and J lost 5 bases; unmatched junction nucleotides: 6. This chain's CDR3 is CASRELAGDHEQYF. CDR3 nucleotides: TGTGCCAGCAGGGAACTAGCGGGAGACCACGAGCAGTACTTC.

V usage is TRBV11-2 and J usage is TRBJ2-1; D is ambiguous. The germline V gene has CDR1 SGHAT and CDR2 FQNNGV. Trimming left V 2 bases short and J 2 bases short, with 10 bases between. The CDR3 has 15 residues. The CDR3 nucleotides read TGTGCCAGCAGCTTACTCCACGGCACCTACAATGAGCAGTTCTTC. Residues: CASSLLHGTYNEQFF.

Details on this clone: Other DNA sequences in this specimen translate into the identical CDR3. The V and J genes are TRBV7-3 and TRBJ2-1; 10 bases line up with TRBD2. V gave up 4 bases and J gave up 3 bases; unmatched junction bases: 3. Germline lookup yields CDR1 SGHTA and CDR2 FQGTGA. This CDR3 spans 15 amino acids. The CDR3 coding sequence is TGTGCCAGCAGCTCCGGACTAGCGGTCTACAATGAGCAGTTCTTC. Protein product: CASSSGLAVYNEQFF.

This clone came up a few times. This sequence joins TRBV27 and TRBJ1-4; D not resolved. Germline CDR1 is MNHEY and CDR2 is SMNVEV (reference sequence). V dropped 6 bases and J dropped 8 bases, with 16 bases sitting between them. The CDR3 has 14 residues. The CDR3 loop is CASSREGTGEKLFF. CDR3 coding DNA: TGTGCCAGCAGCCGGGAGGGAACCGGGGAAAAACTGTTTTTT.

J is TRBJ2-7 and V is TRBV11-2; D is unresolved. Germline CDR1 is SGHAT and CDR2 is FQNNGV. Trimming left V 2 bases short and J 3 bases short, with 5 bases between. The CDR3 is made up of 12 amino acids. The CDR3 region has the DNA TGTGCCAGCAGCTTATTCGACTACGAGCAGTACTTC. Protein: CASSLFDYEQYF.

This clone was recorded a few times. The rearrangement uses TRBV5-6 and TRBJ1-2; a weak D match, TRBD1 (6 bases). Germline CDR1 is SGHDT and CDR2 is YYEEEE. Trimming cost V 0 bases and J 7 bases, with 13 bases left between them. The length of the CDR3 is 14 residues. CDR3 loop: CASSLVSGGGGYTF. DNA of the CDR3: TGTGCCAGCAGCTTGGTGTCGGGGGGCGGTGGCTACACCTTC.

This sequence joins TRBV6-5 and TRBJ2-7; 9 bases fit TRBD2. This CDR3 comprises 16 residues. Per germline, CDR1 MNHEY and CDR2 SVGAGI. The V segment lost 0 bases and the J segment 2 bases; nucleotides outside the gene matches: 5. The CDR3 DNA reads TGTGCCAGCAGTTACTCGGGAGCGGGAGGCCCCTACGAGCAGTACTTC. Amino acids: CASSYSGAGGPYEQYF.

This clone was seen just once. The chain combines TRBV5-1 with TRBJ1-2, with D perhaps matching TRBD1 (5 bases). The CDR3 is 14 amino acids. The V and J ends lost 2 bases and 3 bases respectively, with 11 bases between them. Germline values: CDR1 SGHRS, CDR2 YFSETQ. The CDR3 sequence is CASSFASGYYGYTF. CDR3 coding DNA: TGCGCCAGCAGCTTTGCGTCAGGGTACTATGGCTACACCTTC.

The chain couples TRBV6-1 to TRBJ1-2, with D hard to call. In germline, CDR1 is MNHNS, CDR2 SASEGT. This CDR3 spans 13 amino acids. V shed 6 bases and J shed 5 bases, with 13 bases lying between them. The CDR3 reads CASSPIPGYGYTF. In DNA, the CDR3 is TGTGCCAGCAGCCCTATACCGGGGTATGGCTACACCTTC.

Comments on this clone: The sample carries other DNA sequences with the same CDR3. The chain couples TRBV15 to TRBJ1-5, with D unclear. CDR3 length equals 15 residues. The V end was cut by 0 bases, the J end by 0 bases, with 6 bases between. CDR1 and CDR2 (germline): LNHNV, YYDKDF (reference sequence). In DNA, the CDR3 is TGTGCCACCAGCAGAGATAGGGTTAGCAATCAGCCCCAGCATTTT. Translation gives CATSRDRVSNQPQHF.